The text below deals with one T cell receptor beta chain. The data derive from a study of blood T cell repertoires in COVID-19. Overall study: Material from acute and convalescent COVID-19 was sourced from the United States, Italy and Spain. Sources were T cells, B-cell-depleted T cells, or PBMCs; the material itself was cDNA or gDNA.

Trimming at V came to 0 bases and at J to 0 bases, leaving 5 bases not matched to a gene. Germline lookup yields CDR1 ENHRY and CDR2 SYGVKD. CDR3 length: 16 amino acids. Authors' analysis steps: Amplified reference gene primers provided the basis for estimating nucleated cell counts. This table comes from immunoSEQ multiplex PCR, and its TCRdb copy is limited to in-frame clones, with some not included. V and J calls plus clone size are reproduced from that table; the DNA served to infer D and trimming. The sample has about 110,000 clones, around 90% seen once; the top ten hold about 2.2%. This TCR derives from a human donor in a cohort sampled during active COVID-19. The rearrangement links TRBV10-3 to TRBJ2-7; 7 bases line up with TRBD1. The sample consisted of peripheral blood. CDR3 residues: CAISESFQGVSYEQYF. The CDR3 DNA sequence: TGTGCCATCAGTGAGTCTTTCCAGGGGGTCTCCTACGAGCAGTACTTC.